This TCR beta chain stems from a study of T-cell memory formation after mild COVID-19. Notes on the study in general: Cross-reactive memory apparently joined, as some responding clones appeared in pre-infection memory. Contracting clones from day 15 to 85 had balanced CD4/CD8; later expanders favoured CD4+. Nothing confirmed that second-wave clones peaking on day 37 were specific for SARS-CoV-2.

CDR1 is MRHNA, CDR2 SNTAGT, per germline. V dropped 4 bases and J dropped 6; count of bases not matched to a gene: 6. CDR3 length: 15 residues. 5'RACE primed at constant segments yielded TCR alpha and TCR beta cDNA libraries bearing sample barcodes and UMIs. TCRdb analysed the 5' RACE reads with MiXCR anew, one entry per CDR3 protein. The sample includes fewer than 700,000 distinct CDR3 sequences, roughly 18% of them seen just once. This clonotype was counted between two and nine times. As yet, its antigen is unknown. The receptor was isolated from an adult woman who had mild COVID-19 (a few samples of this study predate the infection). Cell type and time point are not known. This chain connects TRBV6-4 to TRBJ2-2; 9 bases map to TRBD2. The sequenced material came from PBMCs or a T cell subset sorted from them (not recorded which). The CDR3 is CASSAAGLAPGELFF. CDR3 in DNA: TGTGCCAGCAGTGCGGCGGGACTAGCCCCCGGGGAGCTGTTTTTT.